Below, 18 T cell receptor beta chains from the same sample are listed, as sequenced in a study of blood T cells in healthy people across ages. A sample-barcoded 5' primer and a J-beta primer mix were used in a second PCR of about 6 to 12 cycles. TCRdb re-analysed the 5' RACE reads in MiXCR, keeping a single row per CDR3 protein. The data contain about 540,000 distinct CDR3 sequences, 24% of them singletons. These data were likewise used in another study, on T cells of mothers and their children.

Sequences were obtained from blood. These TCRs come from a boy aged 5 to 17 in good health.

This clonotype was detected many times. The gene calls are TRBV7-2 and TRBJ2-5; the D is unclear. CDR3 length equals 11 residues. Germline CDR1 reads SGHTA; CDR2 reads FQGNSA. Trimming cost V 2 bases and J 11 bases, with 9 bases left between them. The CDR3 DNA follows: TGTGCCAGCAGCTTATTAGTTGATCAGTACTTC. Translated, it gives CASSLLVDQYF.

In DNA form, the CDR3 reads TGCAGTGCTAAAGGAACAGGGCGCACTAATGAAAAACTGTTTTTT. It codes for CSAKGTGRTNEKLFF. The chain couples TRBV20-1 to TRBJ1-4; TRBD1 is a possible D gene (6 bases). Germline CDR1 DFQATT, CDR2 SNEGSKA (reference sequence). V gave up 4 bases and J gave up 2 bases, with 14 bases separating them. The length of the CDR3 is 15 residues.

The rearrangement uses TRBV29-1 and TRBJ1-1; D may be TRBD1 (6 bases). The CDR3 runs 12 residues. Trimming stripped 5 bases from V and 6 bases from J, with 13 bases between. The germline V gene encodes CDR1 SQVTM and CDR2 ANQGSEA. DNA for the CDR3: TGCAGCGTTATACAGGGAGCGGCTGAAGCTTTCTTT. It encodes CSVIQGAAEAFF.

The chain uses TRBV7-9 and TRBJ2-3; D is uncertain. V was shortened by 1 base and J by 6 bases, with 14 bases between the two germline ends. CDR3 size: 15 residues. Germline CDR1 reads SEHNR; CDR2 reads FQNEAQ (reference sequence). This CDR3 reads CASSLVATPGDTQYF. CDR3 in DNA: TGTGCCAGCAGCTTAGTCGCAACCCCCGGGGATACGCAGTATTTT.

The chain uses TRBV24-1 and TRBJ2-6, with D unresolved. CDR3 length: 14 residues. Trimming left V 6 bases short and J 1 base short, with 6 bases between. Germline V gene lookup returns CDR1 KGHDR and CDR2 SFDVKD. CDR3 sequence (DNA): TGTGCCACCAGTTCGGGTTCTGGGGCCAACGTCCTGACTTTC. Residues: CATSSGSGANVLTF.

The J gene is TRBJ2-3, the V gene TRBV7-2; 9 bases fit TRBD2. Germline trimming cut 4 bases from V and 2 bases from J; bases unmatched to any gene: 7. This CDR3 has 16 residues. Germline CDR1 reads SGHTA; CDR2 reads FQGNSA. The DNA of the CDR3 is TGTGCCAGCAGCTCCTTAAGGACTAGCGACACAGATACGCAGTATTTT. This gives the protein CASSSLRTSDTDTQYF.

This chain links TRBV6-5 with TRBJ1-1, with unresolved D. The CDR3 totals 15 residues. Germline CDR1 reads MNHEY; CDR2 reads SVGAGI. Trimming stripped 1 base from V and 0 bases from J, with 9 bases between. CDR3 in amino acids: CASSYWADLNTEAFF. The CDR3 coding sequence is TGTGCCAGCAGTTACTGGGCAGATTTGAACACTGAAGCTTTCTTT.

The V and J genes are TRBV7-2 and TRBJ2-4; D possibly corresponds to TRBD2 (6 bases). The length of the CDR3 is 14 residues. V was clipped by 0 bases and J by 7 bases, with 10 bases between them. From germline, CDR1 is SGHTA and CDR2 FQGNSA. The CDR3 region has the DNA TGTGCCAGCAGCTTAGCGGGGGAGGTCAACATTCAGTACTTC. The encoded protein is CASSLAGEVNIQYF. Using reference TRBV7-2 and TRBJ2-4 for the parts outside the CDR3, the full variable domain is GAGVSQSPSNKVTEKGKDVELRCDPISGHTALYWYRQSLGQGLEFLIYFQGNSAPDKSGLPSDRFSAERTGGSVSTLTIQRTQQEDSAVYLCASSLAGEVNIQYFGAGTRLSVL.

The chain recombines TRBV29-1 with TRBJ2-3; unclear D gene. Looked up from germline, CDR1 is SQVTM and CDR2 is ANQGSEA. The V end was cut by 3 bases, the J end by 4 bases, with 8 bases between. This CDR3 has 12 amino acids. This CDR3 reads CSVDSVADTQYF. For the CDR3, the DNA is TGCAGCGTTGACTCCGTTGCAGATACGCAGTATTTT.

This CDR3 is CATTNVDVIGNTIYF. DNA of the CDR3: TGTGCCACCACCAACGTCGACGTGATCGGAAACACCATATATTTT. V is TRBV28 and J is TRBJ1-3, with D uncertain. Per the germline V gene, CDR1 is MDHEN and CDR2 is SYDVKM. The V and J ends lost 10 bases and 4 bases respectively, with 20 bases between them. The CDR3 is 15 residues long.

This clonotype was detected a few times. The gene calls are TRBV2 and TRBJ1-2; D is ambiguous. CDR1 SNHLY and CDR2 FYNNEI come from the germline V gene. V was cut by 5 bases and J by 7 bases, with 20 bases left in between. This CDR3 has 15 amino acids. This CDR3 is CASSPRRRGEGGYTF. The DNA for the CDR3 is TGTGCCAGCAGTCCCCGTCGGCGGGGTGAGGGTGGCTACACCTTC.

DNA for the CDR3: TGCGCCAGCAGCCAAGGGGGACAGGCTAACTCTGGGGCCAACGTCCTGACTTTC. Amino acids: CASSQGGQANSGANVLTF. This sequence joins TRBV4-3 and TRBJ2-6; TRBD1 matches 8 bases. Germline loops: CDR1 LGHNA, CDR2 YSLEER. V trimming: 1 base; J trimming: 0 bases; junction bases outside the gene matches: 5. This CDR3 region has 18 residues.

For this clonotype: A junction boundary mismatches the germline segment, possibly from a read error. The chain carries TRBV28 and TRBJ2-1; D is ambiguous. The CDR3 has 11 residues. Germline loops: CDR1 MDHEN, CDR2 SYDVKM. CDR3 sequence: CASSSWGMVVF. CDR3 nucleotide sequence: TGTGCCAGCAGTTCATGGGGAATGGTGGTCTTC.

This chain connects TRBV12-3 or TRBV12-4 to TRBJ1-1; TRBD1 is a possible D gene (6 bases). This CDR3 has 14 residues. V was cut by 5 bases and J by 1 base, with 11 bases left in between. Here the CDR3 reads CASSPGHPNTEAFF. Here the CDR3 DNA reads TGTGCCAGCAGTCCGGGACACCCGAACACTGAAGCTTTCTTT.

This CDR3 reads CATGGPQYNEQFF. The CDR3 DNA reads TGTGCCACCGGAGGGCCCCAATACAATGAGCAGTTCTTC. The V call is TRBV28, the J call TRBJ2-1, with D possibly TRBD2 on 6 matching bases. Germline-derived CDR1 and CDR2 are MDHEN and SYDVKM. The CDR3 covers 13 residues. Trimming took off 10 bases at V and 4 bases at J, with 14 bases between the two ends. Full variable domain (missing parts from reference TRBV28 and TRBJ2-1): DVKVTQSSRYLVKRTGEKVFLECVQDMDHENMFWYRQDPGLGLRLIYFSYDVKMKEKGDIPEGYSVSREKKERFSLILESASTNQTSMYLCATGGPQYNEQFFGPGTRLTVL.

CDR3 DNA: TGTGCCAGCAGTGAAATTTTGGTGGGGTTTGGAAACACCATATATTTT. Encoded protein: CASSEILVGFGNTIYF. The gene calls are TRBV25-1 and TRBJ1-3, with D unclear. Deletions cut 2 bases from V and 3 bases from J, with 14 bases between. The CDR3 contains 16 residues. The germline CDR1 and CDR2 sequences are MGHDK and SYGVNS. The variable domain in full, with the rest retrieved from reference TRBV25-1 and TRBJ1-3, is EADIYQTPRYLVIGTGKKITLECSQTMGHDKMYWYQQDPGMELHLIHYSYGVNSTEKGDLSSESTVSRIRTEHFPLTLESARPSHTSQYLCASSEILVGFGNTIYFGEGSWLTVV.

Remarks on this clonotype: Mismatch with germline at one junction end may stem from a read error. The chain employs TRBV11-2 and TRBJ2-5, with D maybe TRBD1 (6 bases). There are 14 residues in the CDR3. The V gene's germline CDR1 is SGHAT and CDR2 FQNNGV. The CDR3 is CASSARDGDNEQFF. The CDR3, as DNA: TGTGCCAGCAGCGCCCGAGATGGGGACAATGAGCAATTCTTC.

V is TRBV28 and J is TRBJ2-5, with D unresolved. The CDR3 is 12 amino acids. Trimming took off 6 bases at V and 3 bases at J, with 8 bases between the two ends. The germline gives CDR1 MDHEN, CDR2 SYDVKM. CDR3 amino acids: CASSRSKETQYF. The CDR3, as DNA: TGTGCCAGCAGCCGGAGTAAAGAGACCCAGTACTTC.